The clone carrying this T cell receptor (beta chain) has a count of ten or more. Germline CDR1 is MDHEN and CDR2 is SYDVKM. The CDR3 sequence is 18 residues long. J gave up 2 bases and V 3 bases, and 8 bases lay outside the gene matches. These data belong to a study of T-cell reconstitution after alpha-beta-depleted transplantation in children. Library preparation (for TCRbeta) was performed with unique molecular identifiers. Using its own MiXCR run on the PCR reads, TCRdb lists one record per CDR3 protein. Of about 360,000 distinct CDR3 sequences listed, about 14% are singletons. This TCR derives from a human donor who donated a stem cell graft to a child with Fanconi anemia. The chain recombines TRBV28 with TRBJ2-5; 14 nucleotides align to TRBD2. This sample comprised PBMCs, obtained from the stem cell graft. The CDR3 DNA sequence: TGTGCCAGCAGTTTTGGACTAGCGGGGGGTGGGTTTCAAGAGACCCAGTACTTC. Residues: CASSFGLAGGGFQETQYF.